There are many counts of the clone carrying this TCR beta chain. The antigen remains undetermined. Diagnoses were made from clinical symptoms, serum measures (thyroxine and TRAb), thyroid ultrasound and orbital computed tomography. This sample was taken from a study of T cells in Graves' hyperthyroidism and ophthalmopathy. From RNA transcripts, TCR beta CDR3 regions were amplified. The primer set for the first-round RT-PCR of the TCR CDR3 was HTBI. TCRdb analysed the multiplex PCR reads with MiXCR anew, one entry per CDR3 protein. The sample holds some 270,000 distinct CDR3 sequences; about an eighth are singletons and the top ten take 7.5% to 8%. This CDR3 is 18 amino acids long. CDR1 is MNHEY and CDR2 is SVGEGT in the germline V gene. V lost 0 bases to trimming and J lost 1 base, with 18 bases between them. Broader study findings: Ophthalmopathy got predicted by the model a median about six months before its onset.

Sequenced material: blood. The chain uses TRBV6-2 or TRBV6-3 and TRBJ2-5, with a tentative D call TRBD1 (6 bases). The TCR was taken from a woman under 40 with Graves' hyperthyroidism that later progressed to Graves' ophthalmopathy. The CDR3 sequence is CASSYSIPRGNIQETQYF. The CDR3 coding sequence is TGTGCCAGCAGTTACTCGATCCCCAGGGGAAATATCCAAGAGACCCAGTACTTC.